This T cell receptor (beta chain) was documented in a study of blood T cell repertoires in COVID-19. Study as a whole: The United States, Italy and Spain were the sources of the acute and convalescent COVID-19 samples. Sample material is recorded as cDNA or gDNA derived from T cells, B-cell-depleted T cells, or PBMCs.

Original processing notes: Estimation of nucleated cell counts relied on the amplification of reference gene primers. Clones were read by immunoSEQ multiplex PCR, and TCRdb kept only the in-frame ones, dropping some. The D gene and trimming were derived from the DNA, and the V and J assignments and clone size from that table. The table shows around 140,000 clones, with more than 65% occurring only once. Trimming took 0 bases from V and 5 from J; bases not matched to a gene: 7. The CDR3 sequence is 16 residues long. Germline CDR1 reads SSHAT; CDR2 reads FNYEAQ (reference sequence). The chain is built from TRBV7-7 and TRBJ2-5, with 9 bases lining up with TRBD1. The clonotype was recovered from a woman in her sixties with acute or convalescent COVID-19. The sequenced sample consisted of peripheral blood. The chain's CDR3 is CASSLAVDRGRETQYF. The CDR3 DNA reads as TGTGCCAGCAGCTTAGCGGTGGACAGGGGCCGGGAGACCCAGTACTTC.